The 18 T cell receptor beta chains below all came from one sample that was sequenced in a study of memory CD4+ T cells and cytomegalovirus serostatus (dated by TCRdb to between 2018 and 2021). Single viable CD3+CD4+CD8-CD45RO+ cells were sorted as memory CD4+ T cells on a FACSAria II. Library preparation employed the immunoSEQ multiplex PCR assay. Sourced from immuneACCESS, this table was stored by TCRdb with only in-frame sequences that have V and J called. A share of the clones is absent; for the studies checked, an unresolved V gene accounts for under half, and the remainder has no known explanation. Counted in this sample were around 44,000 clones; around 72% of them appeared once. Approximately 0.55% of the sample is in the top ten clones. Sequences were obtained from memory CD4+ T cells from blood. The source is an adult in good health and CMV-seronegative.

The chain employs TRBV7-2 and TRBJ2-7; D possibly corresponds to TRBD2 (6 bases). The V end was cut by 6 bases, the J end by 3 bases, with 12 bases between. Germline values: CDR1 SGHTA, CDR2 FQGNSA. The CDR3 totals 13 residues. The CDR3 loop reads CASRRGLYYEQYF. The DNA for the CDR3 is TGTGCCAGCAGACGGGGACTGTACTACGAGCAGTACTTC.

The chain carries TRBV7-2 and TRBJ2-7; TRBD2 aligns across 7 bases. The V segment lost 8 bases and the J segment 2 bases; nucleotides outside the gene matches: 12. Germline CDR1 is SGHTA and CDR2 is FQGNSA. There are 15 residues in the CDR3. CDR3 in DNA: TGTGCCAGCGCAACCCGTAGGGGAGGGCCCTACGAGCAGTACTTC. Translating it yields CASATRRGGPYEQYF.

The chain joins TRBV27 to TRBJ2-1; no reliable D call. In germline, CDR1 is MNHEY, CDR2 SMNVEV (reference sequence). Trimming removed 10 bases at V and 7 bases at J, with 20 bases between. This CDR3 is 14 amino acids long. The CDR3 region is CATTIRRYANEQFF. The CDR3 DNA reads TGTGCCACAACAATCCGGCGGTACGCTAATGAGCAGTTCTTC.

This clone was detected only a few times. The V gene is TRBV2, the J gene TRBJ1-6; D is uncertain. Trimming took 3 bases from V and 9 from J, leaving 9 bases between them. This CDR3 has 13 amino acids. Germline V gene data show CDR1 as SNHLY and CDR2 as FYNNEI. CDR3 sequence reads: CASSDSRSSPLHF. The DNA for the CDR3 is TGTGCCAGCAGTGATTCGAGGAGTTCACCCCTCCACTTT.

This chain links TRBV10-3 with TRBJ2-5; D is possibly TRBD1 (6 bases). CDR3 length: 14 amino acids. With 6 bases removed from V and 0 bases from J, the gap between germline ends came to 11 bases. Per the germline V gene, CDR1 is ENHRY and CDR2 is SYGVKD. The CDR3 bases are TGTGCCATCAGACAAGACAGGTACCAAGAGACCCAGTACTTC. It translates to CAIRQDRYQETQYF.

This chain links TRBV10-3 with TRBJ1-3, with a tentative D call TRBD1 (5 bases). V lost 2 bases and J 0 bases, leaving 11 bases between the germline ends. Germline lookup yields CDR1 ENHRY and CDR2 SYGVKD. This CDR3 is built from 16 residues. The CDR3 DNA is TGTGCCATCAGTGAGGGGGCGGGGATCTCTGGAAACACCATATATTTT. Amino acid sequence: CAISEGAGISGNTIYF.

This sequence joins TRBV7-2 and TRBJ2-5; D tentatively reads TRBD1 or TRBD2 (5 bases each). The CDR3 sequence is 14 residues long. The germline V and J ends were trimmed by 5 bases and 2 bases, with 12 bases remaining between them. Germline V gives CDR1 SGHTA, CDR2 FQGNSA. The CDR3 DNA sequence: TGTGCCAGCAGCAGATCGGGACCACAAGAGACCCAGTACTTC. Translation: CASSRSGPQETQYF.

This clone was seen just once. The chain joins TRBV7-9 to TRBJ2-5; 9 bases fit TRBD2. V shed 7 bases and J 5 bases; nucleotides not matched to a gene: 5. From germline, CDR1 is SEHNR and CDR2 FQNEAQ (reference sequence). This CDR3 contains 13 residues. DNA for the CDR3: TGTGCCAGCAAGCGGGGGGAGGTGGAGACCCAGTACTTC. Translation: CASKRGEVETQYF.

The chain has TRBV2 and TRBJ1-3, with a weak D call TRBD1 (5 bases). V was pared by 4 bases and J by 0 bases, with 10 bases between. Germline V gene lookup returns CDR1 SNHLY and CDR2 FYNNEI. The CDR3 spans 15 residues. The CDR3 region is CASSGDGHSGNTIYF. CDR3 DNA sequence: TGTGCCAGCAGTGGAGACGGACACTCTGGAAACACCATATATTTT.

This chain connects TRBV4-1 to TRBJ2-7; D possibly matches TRBD1 or TRBD2 (6 bases each). The germline V gene has CDR1 MGHRA and CDR2 YSYEKL. This CDR3 contains 16 residues. The ends were cut back, 3 bases at V and 3 bases at J, with 18 bases in the middle. The CDR3 coding sequence is TGCGCCAGCAGCCACCTCATGACAGGAGGGAACTACGAGCAGTACTTC. Translating gives CASSHLMTGGNYEQYF.

The chain joins TRBV11-3 to TRBJ1-5; 7 bases align to TRBD1. The CDR3 has 12 residues. The germline V gene has CDR1 SGHNT and CDR2 YENEEA. CDR3 region: CAKRDSNQPQHF. In DNA, the CDR3 is TGTGCTAAAAGGGACAGTAATCAGCCCCAGCATTTT.

The chain is built from TRBV5-1 and TRBJ1-1, with D perhaps matching TRBD1 (6 bases). Trimming shortened V by 3 bases and J by 1 base, and 10 bases separated the two germline ends. CDR1 and CDR2 (germline): SGHRS, YFSETQ. This CDR3 comprises 14 residues. The CDR3 spells CASSYGQTNTEAFF. DNA for the CDR3: TGCGCCAGCAGCTATGGACAGACGAACACTGAAGCTTTCTTT.

In DNA form, the CDR3 reads TGTGCCAGTAGTGGCCGGACAGGCCGTGTACCCCTCCACTTT. This encodes CASSGRTGRVPLHF. The chain combines TRBV19 with TRBJ1-6; TRBD1 matches at 7 bases. Germline V lookup: CDR1 LNHDA, CDR2 SQIVND (reference sequence). V was pared by 5 bases and J by 12 bases, with 10 bases of the junction left unmatched. This CDR3 has 14 amino acids.

The count of this clone is one. V gene TRBV5-6 combines with J gene TRBJ2-3; D gene uncertain. V gave up 4 bases and J gave up 6 bases, with 15 bases separating them. Germline CDR1 and CDR2: SGHDT and YYEEEE. This CDR3 contains 14 residues. CDR3 coding DNA: TGTGCCAGCAGCCGGGTCCGGGCCCAGGATACGCAGTATTTT. Residues: CASSRVRAQDTQYF.

V gene TRBV19 combines with J gene TRBJ1-5; tentatively, D is TRBD1 (6 bases). Germline V gene lookup returns CDR1 LNHDA and CDR2 SQIVND (reference sequence). The CDR3 is 12 residues long. V lost 9 bases and J lost 6, with 12 bases in between. The chain's CDR3 is CASSQGRQPQHF. CDR3 coding DNA: TGTGCCAGCTCACAGGGTCGTCAGCCCCAGCATTTT.

The chain recombines TRBV5-6 with TRBJ2-5; the D gene is possibly TRBD1 (6 bases). CDR1 and CDR2 (germline): SGHDT, YYEEEE. The CDR3 is 13 amino acids. V was pared by 0 bases and J by 5 bases, with 8 bases between. CDR3 bases: TGTGCCAGCAGCTTGGCAGGGGTGGAGACCCAGTACTTC. Translated: CASSLAGVETQYF.

This clone has more than one count but fewer than ten. The J gene is TRBJ1-2, the V gene TRBV25-1; the match to TRBD1 covers 10 bases. The CDR3 extends over 14 amino acids. In germline, CDR1 is MGHDK, CDR2 SYGVNS. V dropped 2 bases and J dropped 7; count of bases not matched to a gene: 4. Written as DNA, the CDR3 is TGTGCCAGCAGTGAAAGACAGGGGGCGTTTGGCTACACCTTC. Protein: CASSERQGAFGYTF.

This clone appeared a few times. This chain links TRBV5-4 with TRBJ2-1; D unclear. Trimming removed 3 bases at V and 6 bases at J, with 13 bases between. CDR1 is SGHNT, CDR2 YYREEE, per germline (reference sequence). The CDR3 runs to 14 residues. CDR3 in amino acids: CASSSEEGFNEQFF. As DNA, the CDR3 is TGTGCCAGCAGCTCTGAGGAAGGATTCAATGAGCAGTTCTTC.